These 9 T cell receptor beta chains originate from one sample sequenced in a study of radiation and T cells in renal cell carcinoma. Some clones are missing from TCRdb's copy, which holds only in-frame ones; the method was immunoSEQ multiplex PCR. Of about 22,000 clones in the sample, approximately 80% were seen once. Noted time point: baseline pretreatment blood. Treatment reported: 15 Gy SBRT to primary tumor, nephrectomy 4 weeks later. The input for sequencing was blood, taken from a patient whose treatment included radiotherapy and nephrectomy. The receptor set was obtained from a man aged 55 to 69 with renal cell carcinoma.

This clone ranks as hyperexpanded. An end of the junction differs from the germline gene, which may be a read error. The rearrangement uses TRBV7-7 and TRBJ2-5; TRBD1 is a possible D gene (5 bases). The length of the CDR3 is 13 residues. The germline V gene encodes CDR1 SSHAT and CDR2 FNYEAQ (reference sequence). The CDR3 coding sequence is TGTGCTAGCAGCTTAGTGCAGGGAGAGACCCAGTACTTC. Amino acids: CASSLVQGETQYF.

This chain connects TRBV2 to TRBJ2-7, with D possibly matching TRBD2 (6 bases). Germline V gene lookup returns CDR1 SNHLY and CDR2 FYNNEI. V lost 6 bases and J 7 bases, leaving 22 bases between the germline ends. The CDR3 is made up of 15 amino acids. The CDR3 bases are TGTGCCAGCAGCCTTACGTGGGACCCCGCGGGGGAGCAGTACTTC. Translating it yields CASSLTWDPAGEQYF.

The chain couples TRBV11-2 to TRBJ2-2; 8 bases are a match to TRBD1. After removal of 5 bases from V and 3 bases from J, the junction contained 2 bases not matched to a gene. Germline values: CDR1 SGHAT, CDR2 FQNNGV. The CDR3 is 14 residues long. The chain's CDR3 is CASSRDRYTGELFF. CDR3 sequence (DNA): TGTGCCAGCAGCCGGGACAGGTACACCGGGGAGCTGTTTTTT.

J is TRBJ2-1 and V is TRBV5-1, with 14 bases identical to TRBD2. From germline, CDR1 is SGHRS and CDR2 YFSETQ. Trimming removed 4 bases from V and 10 bases from J; junction bases left unmatched: 13. This CDR3 has 17 amino acids. CDR3 bases: TGCGCCAGCAGCAAACCCGGGACTAGCGGGAGTCTTTGGGAGCAGTTCTTC. This encodes CASSKPGTSGSLWEQFF.

The chain couples TRBV4-2 to TRBJ1-2; tentatively, D is TRBD1 (6 bases). V dropped 4 bases and J dropped 1 base, with 13 bases sitting between them. The CDR3 consists of 15 residues. Germline V CDR1 and CDR2: LGHNA, YNFKEQ. The CDR3 DNA is TGTGCCAGCAGCCCGAGGGGGGCGGATAACTATGGCTACACCTTC. Its translation: CASSPRGADNYGYTF.

This clone was counted once. CDR3 DNA: TGTGCCATCAGTGACCCGGGACGGTCCTATGGCTACACCTTC. This encodes CAISDPGRSYGYTF. The chain links TRBV10-3 to TRBJ1-2; TRBD1 might be the D (5 bases). This CDR3 comprises 14 residues. V lost 3 bases to trimming and J lost 4 bases, with 12 bases between them. CDR1 is ENHRY, CDR2 SYGVKD, per germline.

This clone was recorded a few times. The V gene is TRBV7-2, the J gene TRBJ1-2; D is unresolved. With 3 bases removed from V and 3 bases from J, the gap between germline ends came to 11 bases. This CDR3 comprises 14 residues. Germline loops: CDR1 SGHTA, CDR2 FQGNSA. CDR3 sequence reads: CASSFTSGDYGYTF. CDR3 sequence (DNA): TGTGCCAGCAGCTTTACGAGCGGGGACTATGGCTACACCTTC.

The chain employs TRBV4-2 and TRBJ2-1, with D possibly TRBD2 on 5 matching bases. Germline CDR1 is LGHNA and CDR2 is YNFKEQ. The CDR3 length is 13 residues. V was pared by 3 bases and J by 15 bases, with 18 bases between. The CDR3 nucleotides read TGTGCCAGCAGCCAGCCTCTAGAGGGATGGCCGTTCTTC. It codes for CASSQPLEGWPFF.

The chain recombines TRBV7-9 with TRBJ2-7; 8 bases are a match to TRBD1. CDR1 is SEHNR, CDR2 FQNEAQ, per germline (reference sequence). The CDR3 sequence is 14 residues long. The trim removed 6 bases at V and 2 bases at J, leaving 6 bases unmatched. The CDR3 nucleotides are TGTGCCAGCAGGCCGGGACAGGTGGCCTACGAGCAGTACTTC. Translation: CASRPGQVAYEQYF. Filled out from reference TRBV7-9 and TRBJ2-7, the complete variable domain reads DTGVSQNPRHKITKRGQNVTFRCDPISEHNRLYWYRQTLGQGPEFLTYFQNEAQLEKSRLLSDRFSAERPKGSFSTLEIQRTEQGDSAMYLCASRPGQVAYEQYFGPGTRLTVT.